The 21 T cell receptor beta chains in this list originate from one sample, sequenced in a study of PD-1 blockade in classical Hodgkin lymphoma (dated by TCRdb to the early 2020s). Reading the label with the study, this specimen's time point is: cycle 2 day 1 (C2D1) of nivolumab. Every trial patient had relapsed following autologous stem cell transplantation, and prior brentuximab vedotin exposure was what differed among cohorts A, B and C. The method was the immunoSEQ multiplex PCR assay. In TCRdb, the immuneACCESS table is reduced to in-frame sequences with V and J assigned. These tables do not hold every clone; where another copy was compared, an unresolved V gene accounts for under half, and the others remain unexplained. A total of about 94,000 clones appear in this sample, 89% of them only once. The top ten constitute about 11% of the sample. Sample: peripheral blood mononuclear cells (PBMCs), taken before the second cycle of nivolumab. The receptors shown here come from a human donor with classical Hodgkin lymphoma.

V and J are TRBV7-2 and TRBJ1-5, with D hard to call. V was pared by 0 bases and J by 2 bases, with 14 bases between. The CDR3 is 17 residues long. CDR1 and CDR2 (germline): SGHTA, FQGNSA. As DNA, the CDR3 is TGTGCCAGCAGCTTAGCGCTTGGGGTTGGCGGCAATCAGCCCCAGCATTTT. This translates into CASSLALGVGGNQPQHF.

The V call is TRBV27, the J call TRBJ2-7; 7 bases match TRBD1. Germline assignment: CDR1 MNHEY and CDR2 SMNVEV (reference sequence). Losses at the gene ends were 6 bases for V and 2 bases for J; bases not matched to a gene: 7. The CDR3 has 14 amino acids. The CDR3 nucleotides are TGTGCCAGCAGCCCACGGGACAGTACCTACGAGCAGTACTTC. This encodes CASSPRDSTYEQYF.

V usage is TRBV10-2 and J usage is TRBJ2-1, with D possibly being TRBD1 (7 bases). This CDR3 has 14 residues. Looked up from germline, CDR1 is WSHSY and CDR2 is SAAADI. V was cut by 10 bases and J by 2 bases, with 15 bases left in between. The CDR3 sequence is CAITGEAPYNEQFF. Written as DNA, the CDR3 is TGCGCCATCACAGGGGAGGCCCCCTACAATGAGCAGTTCTTC.

In nucleotides, the CDR3 is TGTGCCAGCAGTTTAGGCGGGACTAGCGGCGAGCAGTACTTC. Residues: CASSLGGTSGEQYF. The V call is TRBV28, the J call TRBJ2-7; TRBD2 aligns across 11 bases. CDR3 length: 14 residues. The germline CDR1 and CDR2 sequences are MDHEN and SYDVKM. V was clipped by 2 bases and J by 6 bases; unmatched bases: 3. Variable domain in full (rest from reference TRBV28 and TRBJ2-7): DVKVTQSSRYLVKRTGEKVFLECVQDMDHENMFWYRQDPGLGLRLIYFSYDVKMKEKGDIPEGYSVSREKKERFSLILESASTNQTSMYLCASSLGGTSGEQYFGPGTRLTVT.

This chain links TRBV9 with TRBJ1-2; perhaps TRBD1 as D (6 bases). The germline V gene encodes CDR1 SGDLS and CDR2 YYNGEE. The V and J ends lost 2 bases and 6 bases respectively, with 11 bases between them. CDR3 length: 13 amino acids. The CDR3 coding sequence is TGTGCCAGCAGCGTTTTACAGGGCCATGGCTACACCTTC. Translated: CASSVLQGHGYTF.

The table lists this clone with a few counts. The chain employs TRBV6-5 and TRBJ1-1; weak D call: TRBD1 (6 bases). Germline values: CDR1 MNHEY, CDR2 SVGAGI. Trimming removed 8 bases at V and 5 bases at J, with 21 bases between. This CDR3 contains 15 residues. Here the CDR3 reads CASRFIKQGETEAFF. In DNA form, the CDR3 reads TGTGCCAGCCGGTTTATCAAACAGGGTGAGACTGAAGCTTTCTTT.

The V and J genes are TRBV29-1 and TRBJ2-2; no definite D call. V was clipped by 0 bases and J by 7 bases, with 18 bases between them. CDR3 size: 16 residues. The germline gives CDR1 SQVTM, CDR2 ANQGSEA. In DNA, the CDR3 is TGCAGCGTTGAAGATGCGGCTAGGAAAGGAGTCGGGGAGCTGTTTTTT. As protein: CSVEDAARKGVGELFF.

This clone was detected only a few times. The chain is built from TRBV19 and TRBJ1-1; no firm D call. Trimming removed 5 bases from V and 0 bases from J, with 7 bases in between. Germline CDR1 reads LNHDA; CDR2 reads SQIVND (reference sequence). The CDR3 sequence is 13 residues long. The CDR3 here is CASSPQLNTEAFF. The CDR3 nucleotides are TGTGCCAGTAGTCCCCAACTGAACACTGAAGCTTTCTTT.

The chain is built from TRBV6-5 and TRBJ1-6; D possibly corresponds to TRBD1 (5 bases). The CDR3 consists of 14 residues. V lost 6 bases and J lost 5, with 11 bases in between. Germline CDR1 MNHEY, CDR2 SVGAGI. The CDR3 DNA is TGTGCCAGCAGACCGGGACGGAATAATTCACCCCTCCACTTT. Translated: CASRPGRNNSPLHF.

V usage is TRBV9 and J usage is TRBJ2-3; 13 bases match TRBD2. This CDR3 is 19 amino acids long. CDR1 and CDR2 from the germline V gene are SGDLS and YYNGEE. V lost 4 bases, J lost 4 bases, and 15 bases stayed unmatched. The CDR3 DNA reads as TGTGCCAGCAGCATTGGACTAGCGGGAGAGCCCCCCCCAGCAGATACGCAGTATTTT. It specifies CASSIGLAGEPPPADTQYF.

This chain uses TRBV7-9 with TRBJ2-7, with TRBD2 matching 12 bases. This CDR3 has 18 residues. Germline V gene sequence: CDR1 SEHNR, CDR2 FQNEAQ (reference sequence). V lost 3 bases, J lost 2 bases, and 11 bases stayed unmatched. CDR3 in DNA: TGTGCCAGCAGCTTTCCCGAGACTAGCGGGGGCTCAACCTACGAGCAGTACTTC. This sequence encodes CASSFPETSGGSTYEQYF.

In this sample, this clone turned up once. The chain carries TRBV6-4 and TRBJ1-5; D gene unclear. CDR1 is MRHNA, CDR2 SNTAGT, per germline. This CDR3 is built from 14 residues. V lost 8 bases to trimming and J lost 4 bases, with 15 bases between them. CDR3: CASPLALSNQPQHF. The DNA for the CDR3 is TGTGCCAGCCCCCTCGCTTTATCTAATCAGCCCCAGCATTTT.

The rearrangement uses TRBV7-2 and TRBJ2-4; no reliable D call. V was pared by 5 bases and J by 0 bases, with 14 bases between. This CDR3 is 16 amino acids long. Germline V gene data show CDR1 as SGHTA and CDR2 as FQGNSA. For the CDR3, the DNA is TGTGCCAGCAGCCTATCGGCGCAGTTAGCCAAAAACATTCAGTACTTC. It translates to CASSLSAQLAKNIQYF. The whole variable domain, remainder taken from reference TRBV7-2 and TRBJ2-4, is GAGVSQSPSNKVTEKGKDVELRCDPISGHTALYWYRQSLGQGLEFLIYFQGNSAPDKSGLPSDRFSAERTGGSVSTLTIQRTQQEDSAVYLCASSLSAQLAKNIQYFGAGTRLSVL.

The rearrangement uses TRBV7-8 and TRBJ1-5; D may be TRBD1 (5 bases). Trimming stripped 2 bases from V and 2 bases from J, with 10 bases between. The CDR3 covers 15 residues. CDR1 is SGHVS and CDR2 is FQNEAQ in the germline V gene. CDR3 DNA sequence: TGTGCCAGCAGCTTAATCGGGGGGGGCAATCAGCCCCAGCATTTT. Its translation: CASSLIGGGNQPQHF. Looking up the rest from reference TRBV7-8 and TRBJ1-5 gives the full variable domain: GAGVSQSPRYKVAKRGQDVALRCDPISGHVSLFWYQQALGQGPEFLTYFQNEAQLDKSGLPSDRFFAERPEGSVSTLKIQRTQQEDSAVYLCASSLIGGGNQPQHFGDGTRLSIL.

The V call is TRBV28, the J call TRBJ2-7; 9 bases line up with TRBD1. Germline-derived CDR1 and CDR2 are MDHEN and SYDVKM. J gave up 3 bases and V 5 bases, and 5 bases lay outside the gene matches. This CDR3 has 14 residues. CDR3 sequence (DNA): TGTGCCAGCAGTCCAGGACAGGGGTACTACGAGCAGTACTTC. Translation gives CASSPGQGYYEQYF. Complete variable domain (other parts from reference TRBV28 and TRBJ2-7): DVKVTQSSRYLVKRTGEKVFLECVQDMDHENMFWYRQDPGLGLRLIYFSYDVKMKEKGDIPEGYSVSREKKERFSLILESASTNQTSMYLCASSPGQGYYEQYFGPGTRLTVT.

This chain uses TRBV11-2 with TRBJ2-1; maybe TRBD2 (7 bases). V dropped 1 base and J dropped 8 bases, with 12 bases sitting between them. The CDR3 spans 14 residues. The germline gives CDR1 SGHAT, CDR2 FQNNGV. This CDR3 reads CASSLVRGLDEQFF. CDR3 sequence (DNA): TGTGCCAGCAGCTTAGTGCGGGGGCTCGATGAGCAGTTCTTC.

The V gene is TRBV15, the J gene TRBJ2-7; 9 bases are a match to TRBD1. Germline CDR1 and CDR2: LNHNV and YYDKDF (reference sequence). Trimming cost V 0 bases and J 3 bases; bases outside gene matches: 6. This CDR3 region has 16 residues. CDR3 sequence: CATSRDLPGQGYEQYF. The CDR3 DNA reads TGTGCCACCAGCAGAGATTTACCGGGACAGGGCTACGAGCAGTACTTC.

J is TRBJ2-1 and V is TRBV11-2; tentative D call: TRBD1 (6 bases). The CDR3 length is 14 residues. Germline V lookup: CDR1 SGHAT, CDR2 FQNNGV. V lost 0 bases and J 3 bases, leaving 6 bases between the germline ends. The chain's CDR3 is CASSLEDSYNEQFF. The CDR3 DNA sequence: TGTGCCAGCAGCTTAGAGGACAGCTACAATGAGCAGTTCTTC.

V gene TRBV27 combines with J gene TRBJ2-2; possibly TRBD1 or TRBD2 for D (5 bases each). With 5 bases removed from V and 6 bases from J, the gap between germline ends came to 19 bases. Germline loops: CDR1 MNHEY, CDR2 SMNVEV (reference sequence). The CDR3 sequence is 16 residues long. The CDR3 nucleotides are TGTGCCAGCAGTCAGCCGGGACCCCGGGGCCCCGGGGAGCTGTTTTTT. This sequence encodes CASSQPGPRGPGELFF.

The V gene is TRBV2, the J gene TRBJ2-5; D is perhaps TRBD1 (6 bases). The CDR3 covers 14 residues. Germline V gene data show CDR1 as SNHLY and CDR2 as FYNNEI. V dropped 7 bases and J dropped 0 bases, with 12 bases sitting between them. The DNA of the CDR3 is TGTGCCAGCAAGAACGACAGGTACCAAGAGACCCAGTACTTC. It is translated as CASKNDRYQETQYF.

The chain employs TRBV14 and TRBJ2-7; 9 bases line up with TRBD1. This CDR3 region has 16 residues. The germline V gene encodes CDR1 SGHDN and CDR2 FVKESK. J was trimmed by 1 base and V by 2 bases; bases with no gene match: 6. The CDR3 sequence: CASSQRAGTGSYEQYF. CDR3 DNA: TGTGCCAGCAGCCAACGAGCCGGGACAGGGTCCTACGAGCAGTACTTC.